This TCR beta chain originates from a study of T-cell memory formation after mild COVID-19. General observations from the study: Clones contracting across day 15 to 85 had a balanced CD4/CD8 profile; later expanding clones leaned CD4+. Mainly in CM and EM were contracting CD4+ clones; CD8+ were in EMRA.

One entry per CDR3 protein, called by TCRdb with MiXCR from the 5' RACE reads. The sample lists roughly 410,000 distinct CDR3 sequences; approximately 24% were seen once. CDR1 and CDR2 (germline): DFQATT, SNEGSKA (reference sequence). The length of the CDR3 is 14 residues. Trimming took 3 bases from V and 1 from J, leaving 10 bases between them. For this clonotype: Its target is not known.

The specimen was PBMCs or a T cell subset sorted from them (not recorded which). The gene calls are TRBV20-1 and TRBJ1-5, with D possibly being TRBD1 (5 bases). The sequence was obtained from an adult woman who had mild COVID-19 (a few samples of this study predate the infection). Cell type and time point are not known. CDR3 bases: TGCAGTGCTAGTTTGGGACCCAGCAATCAGCCCCAGCATTTT. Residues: CSASLGPSNQPQHF.